This T cell receptor beta chain is from a study of PD-L1 blockade in urothelial cancer. In the study overall: At 6 weeks and at 3 weeks (second dose) after treatment start, blood was analyzed.

Synthetic analogs of TCR templates were spiked into every PCR. This table comes from immunoSEQ multiplex PCR, and its TCRdb copy is limited to in-frame clones, with some not included. The repertoire consists of fewer than 95,000 clones, with around 84% occurring once and the leading ten covering approximately 2.1%. This sample's time point: pretreatment peripheral blood. It was locally advanced or metastatic urothelial carcinoma that patients had. Per-patient samples, pretreatment and on-treatment, numbered 1 to 8. Germline-derived CDR1 and CDR2 are SGHRS and YFSETQ. The CDR3 covers 14 residues. Trimming shortened V by 2 bases and J by 8 bases, and 11 bases separated the two germline ends.

The TCR sequence derives from a man in his sixties with urothelial cancer. The sample here was PBMCs, taken around atezolizumab (anti-PD-L1) treatment. V is TRBV5-1 and J is TRBJ1-6; tentatively, D is TRBD1 (6 bases). The CDR3 coding sequence is TGCGCCAGCAGCTTAGGGACAAGGGATTCACCCCTCCACTTT. Translated, it gives CASSLGTRDSPLHF.